This record looks at one T cell receptor beta chain sequence and its context. Its antigen is unknown. Each TRB amplification used roughly 240-550 ng of genomic DNA from blood. BIOMED2 TRB-A/B primer pools were used in multiplex TRB PCR. TCRdb re-derived calls from the multiplex PCR reads in MiXCR, one entry per CDR3 protein. The sample shows approximately 6,700 distinct CDR3 sequences, approximately 22% of them seen only once. This sample was taken from a study of T and B cells in COVID-19 patients. Turning to the study itself: Peripheral blood came from COVID-19 patients with active infection or after recovery. Of over 19 active-infection patients, over 9 were critically ill with mechanical ventilation or extracorporeal membrane oxygenation.

Study-level points and caveats: Of under 2,500 TCR clusters found only in the recovered cohort, a few dozen had low generation probability. Patients with COVID-19 reportedly showed strongly skewed T cell receptor beta variable and joining gene usage.

Trimming removed 6 bases from V and 8 bases from J; junction bases left unmatched: 6. The CDR3 extends over 15 amino acids. From germline, CDR1 is SGHTA and CDR2 FQGNSA. This receptor was identified in a human donor who had recovered from COVID-19. The J gene is TRBJ2-1, the V gene TRBV7-2; TRBD2 agrees at 14 bases. Source material: blood. The DNA for the CDR3 is TGTGCCAGCAGGGCAGGGACTAGCGGGGGCCATGAGCAGTTCTTC. The encoded protein is CASRAGTSGGHEQFF.